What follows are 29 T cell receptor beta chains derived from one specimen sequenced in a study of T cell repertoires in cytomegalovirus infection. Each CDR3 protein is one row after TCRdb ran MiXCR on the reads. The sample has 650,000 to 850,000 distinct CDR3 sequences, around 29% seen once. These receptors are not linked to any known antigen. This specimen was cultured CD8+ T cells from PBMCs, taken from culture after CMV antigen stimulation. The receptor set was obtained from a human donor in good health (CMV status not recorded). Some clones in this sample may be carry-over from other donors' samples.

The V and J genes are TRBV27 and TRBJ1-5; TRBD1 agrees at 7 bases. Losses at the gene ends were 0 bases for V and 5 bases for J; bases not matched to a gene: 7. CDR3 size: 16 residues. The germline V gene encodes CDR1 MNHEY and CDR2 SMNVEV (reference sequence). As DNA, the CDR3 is TGTGCCAGCAGTTTATCCGGGACAGCCATTTATCAGCCCCAGCATTTT. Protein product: CASSLSGTAIYQPQHF.

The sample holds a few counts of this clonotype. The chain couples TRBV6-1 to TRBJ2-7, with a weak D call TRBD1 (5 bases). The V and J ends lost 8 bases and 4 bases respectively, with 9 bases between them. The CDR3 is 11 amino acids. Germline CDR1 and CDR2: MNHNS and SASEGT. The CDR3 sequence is CASQQAYEQYV. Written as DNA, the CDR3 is TGTGCCAGCCAACAGGCGTACGAGCAGTACGTC.

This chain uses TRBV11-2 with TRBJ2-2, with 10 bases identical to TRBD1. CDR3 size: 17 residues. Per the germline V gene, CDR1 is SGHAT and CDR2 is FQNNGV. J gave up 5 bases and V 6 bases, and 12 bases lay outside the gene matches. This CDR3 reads CASRRGPGQGRTGELFF. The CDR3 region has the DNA TGTGCCAGCAGACGCGGCCCGGGACAGGGGAGGACCGGGGAGCTGTTTTTT.

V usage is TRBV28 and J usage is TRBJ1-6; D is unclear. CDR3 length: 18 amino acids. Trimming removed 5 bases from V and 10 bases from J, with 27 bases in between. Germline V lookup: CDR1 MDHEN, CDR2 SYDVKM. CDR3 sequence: CASSPTQTPRWKRSPLHF. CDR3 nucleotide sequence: TGTGCCAGCAGTCCGACCCAGACCCCCAGGTGGAAACGATCACCCCTCCACTTT. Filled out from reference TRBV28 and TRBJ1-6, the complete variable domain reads DVKVTQSSRYLVKRTGEKVFLECVQDMDHENMFWYRQDPGLGLRLIYFSYDVKMKEKGDIPEGYSVSREKKERFSLILESASTNQTSMYLCASSPTQTPRWKRSPLHFGNGTRLTVT.

The CDR3 DNA sequence: TGTGCCAGCAGTTCTCGACAGGAAGCTTTCTTT. It is translated as CASSSRQEAFF. The gene calls are TRBV12-3 or TRBV12-4 and TRBJ1-1; TRBD1 might be the D (5 bases). The CDR3 is 11 amino acids. The ends were cut back, 4 bases at V and 8 bases at J, with 8 bases in the middle.

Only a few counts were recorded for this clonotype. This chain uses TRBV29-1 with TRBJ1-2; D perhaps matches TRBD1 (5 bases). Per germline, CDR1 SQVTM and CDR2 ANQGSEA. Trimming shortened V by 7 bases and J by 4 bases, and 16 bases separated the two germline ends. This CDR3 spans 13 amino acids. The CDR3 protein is CSAGLFQGYGYTF. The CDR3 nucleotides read TGCAGCGCTGGTCTCTTCCAGGGCTATGGCTACACCTTC.

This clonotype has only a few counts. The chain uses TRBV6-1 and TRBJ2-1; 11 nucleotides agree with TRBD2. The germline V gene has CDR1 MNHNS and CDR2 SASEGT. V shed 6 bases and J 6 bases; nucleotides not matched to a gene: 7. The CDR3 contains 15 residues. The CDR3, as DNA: TGTGCCAGCAGCTCTAGCGGGGGGCAGGTCAATGAGCAGTTCTTC. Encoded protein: CASSSSGGQVNEQFF.

CDR3 protein: CASSVGVGYEQYF. As DNA, the CDR3 is TGTGCCAGCAGCGTCGGGGTGGGCTACGAGCAGTACTTC. The chain recombines TRBV25-1 with TRBJ2-7, with a weak D call TRBD2 (5 bases). The CDR3 covers 13 residues. Germline CDR1 reads MGHDK; CDR2 reads SYGVNS. V shed 6 bases and J shed 3 bases, with 12 bases lying between them.

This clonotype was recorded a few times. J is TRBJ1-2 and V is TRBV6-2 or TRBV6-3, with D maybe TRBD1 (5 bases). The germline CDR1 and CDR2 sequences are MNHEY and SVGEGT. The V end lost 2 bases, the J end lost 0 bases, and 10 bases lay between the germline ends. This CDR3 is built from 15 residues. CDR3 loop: CASSYGTASNYGYTF. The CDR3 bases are TGTGCCAGCAGTTACGGGACTGCATCTAACTATGGCTACACCTTC.

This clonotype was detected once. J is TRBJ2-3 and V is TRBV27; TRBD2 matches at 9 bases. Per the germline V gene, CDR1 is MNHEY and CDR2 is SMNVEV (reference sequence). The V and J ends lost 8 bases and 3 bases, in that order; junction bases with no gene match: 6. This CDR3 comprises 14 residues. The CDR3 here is CASGGGAGTDTQYF. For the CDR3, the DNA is TGTGCCAGCGGCGGGGGGGCGGGGACAGATACGCAGTATTTT.

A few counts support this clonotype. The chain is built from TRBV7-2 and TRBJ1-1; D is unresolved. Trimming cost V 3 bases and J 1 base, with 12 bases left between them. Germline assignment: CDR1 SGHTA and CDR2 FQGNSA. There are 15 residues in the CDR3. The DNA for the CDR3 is TGTGCCAGCAGCTTCTTGGGAGAGGGGAACACTGAAGCTTTCTTT. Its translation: CASSFLGEGNTEAFF.

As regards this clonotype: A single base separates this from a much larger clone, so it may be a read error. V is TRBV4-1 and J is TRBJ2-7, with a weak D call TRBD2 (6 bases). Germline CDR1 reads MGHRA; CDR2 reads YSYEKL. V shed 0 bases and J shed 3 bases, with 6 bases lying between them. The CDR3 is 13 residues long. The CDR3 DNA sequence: TGCGCCAGCAGCCAAGAGGGGGGCTACGAGCAGTACTTC. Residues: CASSQEGGYEQYF.

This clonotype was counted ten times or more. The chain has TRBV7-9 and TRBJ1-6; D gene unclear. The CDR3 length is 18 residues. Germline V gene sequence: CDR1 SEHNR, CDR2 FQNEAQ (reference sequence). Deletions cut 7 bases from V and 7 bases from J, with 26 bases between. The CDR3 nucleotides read TGTGCCAGCAACTACCAAGTGTGGCAGCGCGGGGTGAATTCACCCCTCCACTTT. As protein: CASNYQVWQRGVNSPLHF.

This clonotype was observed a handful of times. The CDR3 here is CATSARGGPYNEQFF. CDR3 in DNA: TGTGCCACCAGTGCCCGGGGGGGACCGTACAATGAGCAGTTCTTC. The rearrangement uses TRBV24-1 and TRBJ2-1, with 8 bases identical to TRBD2. After removal of 5 bases from V and 4 bases from J, the junction contained 6 bases not matched to a gene. The CDR3 length is 15 residues. Looked up from germline, CDR1 is KGHDR and CDR2 is SFDVKD.

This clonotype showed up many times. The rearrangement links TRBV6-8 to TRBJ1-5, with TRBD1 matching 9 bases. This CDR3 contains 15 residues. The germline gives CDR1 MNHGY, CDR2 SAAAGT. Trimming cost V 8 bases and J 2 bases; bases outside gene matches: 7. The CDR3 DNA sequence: TGTGCCAGCTGCTACCGGGACAGGGGCAATCAGCCCCAGCATTTT. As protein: CASCYRDRGNQPQHF.

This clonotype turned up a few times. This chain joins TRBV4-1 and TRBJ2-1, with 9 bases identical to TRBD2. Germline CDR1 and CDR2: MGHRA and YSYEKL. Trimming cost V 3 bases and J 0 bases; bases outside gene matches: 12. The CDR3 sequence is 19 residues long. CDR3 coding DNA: TGCGCCAGCAGCCAGGGCGGGGGGGAGGGCCTGAGCTCCTACAATGAGCAGTTCTTC. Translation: CASSQGGGEGLSSYNEQFF.

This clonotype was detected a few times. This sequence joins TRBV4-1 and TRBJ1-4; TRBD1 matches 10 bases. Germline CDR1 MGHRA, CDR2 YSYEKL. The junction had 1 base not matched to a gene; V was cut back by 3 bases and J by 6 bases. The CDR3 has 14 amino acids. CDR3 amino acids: CASSHGTGDEKLFF. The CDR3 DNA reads TGCGCCAGCAGCCACGGGACAGGGGATGAAAAACTGTTTTTT.

CDR3 sequence reads: CASSLEGQGPYEQYV. The CDR3 DNA reads as TGTGCCAGCAGCTTGGAGGGGCAGGGGCCCTACGAGCAGTACGTC. The chain uses TRBV5-8 and TRBJ2-7; the D gene is possibly TRBD1 (6 bases). The CDR3 spans 15 residues. CDR1 is SGHTS and CDR2 is YDEGEE in the germline V gene. The V end lost 0 bases, the J end lost 2 bases, and 12 bases lay between the germline ends.

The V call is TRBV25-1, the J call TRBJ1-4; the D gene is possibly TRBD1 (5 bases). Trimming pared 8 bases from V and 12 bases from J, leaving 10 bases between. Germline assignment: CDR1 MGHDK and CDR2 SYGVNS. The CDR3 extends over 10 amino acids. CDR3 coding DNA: TGTGCCAGCGGACAACGCGAACTGTTTTTT. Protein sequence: CASGQRELFF.

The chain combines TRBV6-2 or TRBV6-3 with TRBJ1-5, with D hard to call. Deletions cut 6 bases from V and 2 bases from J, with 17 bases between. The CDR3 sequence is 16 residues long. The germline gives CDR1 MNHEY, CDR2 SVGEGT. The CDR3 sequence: CASSSPGELGNQPQHF. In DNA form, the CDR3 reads TGTGCCAGCAGCTCCCCTGGGGAATTGGGCAATCAGCCCCAGCATTTT.

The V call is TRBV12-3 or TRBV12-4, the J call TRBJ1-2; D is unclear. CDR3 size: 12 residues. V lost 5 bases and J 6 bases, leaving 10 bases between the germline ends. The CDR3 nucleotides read TGTGCCAGCAGTCCATTTATCGATGGCTACACCTTC. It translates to CASSPFIDGYTF.

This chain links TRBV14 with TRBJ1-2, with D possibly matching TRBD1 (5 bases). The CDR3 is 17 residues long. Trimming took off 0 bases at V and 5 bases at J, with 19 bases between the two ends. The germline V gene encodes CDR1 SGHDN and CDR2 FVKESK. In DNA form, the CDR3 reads TGTGCCAGCAGCCAAGACGGGCCAGGGACCTTTTCGTATGGCTACACCTTC. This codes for CASSQDGPGTFSYGYTF.

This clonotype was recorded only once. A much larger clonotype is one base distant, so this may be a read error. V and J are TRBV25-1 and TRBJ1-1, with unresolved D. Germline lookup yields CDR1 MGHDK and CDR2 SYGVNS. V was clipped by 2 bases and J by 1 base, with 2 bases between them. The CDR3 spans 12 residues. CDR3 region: CASSEQNTEAFF. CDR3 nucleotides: TGTGCCAGCAGTGAACAGAACACTGAAGCTTTCTTT.

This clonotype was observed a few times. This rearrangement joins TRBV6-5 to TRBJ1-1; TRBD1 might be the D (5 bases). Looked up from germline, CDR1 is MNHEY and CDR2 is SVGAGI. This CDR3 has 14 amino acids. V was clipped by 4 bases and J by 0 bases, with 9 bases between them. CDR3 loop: CASSWGLMNTEAFF. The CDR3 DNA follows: TGTGCCAGCAGTTGGGGACTGATGAACACTGAAGCTTTCTTT.

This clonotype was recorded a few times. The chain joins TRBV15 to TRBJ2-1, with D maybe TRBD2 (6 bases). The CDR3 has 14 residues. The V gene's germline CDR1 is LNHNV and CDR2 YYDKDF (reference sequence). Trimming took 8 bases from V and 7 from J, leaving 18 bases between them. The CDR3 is CATSSETRRNEQFF. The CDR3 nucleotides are TGTGCCACCTCCTCCGAGACTAGACGGAATGAGCAGTTCTTC.

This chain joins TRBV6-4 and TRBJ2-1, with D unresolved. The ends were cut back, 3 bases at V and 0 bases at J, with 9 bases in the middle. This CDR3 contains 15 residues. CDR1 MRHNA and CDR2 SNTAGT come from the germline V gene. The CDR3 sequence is CASSERLSSYNEQFF. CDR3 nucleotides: TGTGCCAGCAGTGAAAGGCTGAGCTCCTACAATGAGCAGTTCTTC.

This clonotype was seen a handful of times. CDR3 in DNA: TGTGCCAGTAGTCCCGGCGGCCTCTTCTCTGGAAACACCATATATTTT. It specifies CASSPGGLFSGNTIYF. The chain is built from TRBV19 and TRBJ1-3; D not resolved. Looked up from germline, CDR1 is LNHDA and CDR2 is SQIVND (reference sequence). The CDR3 loop spans 16 amino acids. With 5 bases removed from V and 0 bases from J, the gap between germline ends came to 14 bases. The variable domain in full, with the rest retrieved from reference TRBV19 and TRBJ1-3, is DGGITQSPKYLFRKEGQNVTLSCEQNLNHDAMYWYRQDPGQGLRLIYYSQIVNDFQKGDIAEGYSVSREKKESFPLTVTSAQKNPTAFYLCASSPGGLFSGNTIYFGEGSWLTVV.

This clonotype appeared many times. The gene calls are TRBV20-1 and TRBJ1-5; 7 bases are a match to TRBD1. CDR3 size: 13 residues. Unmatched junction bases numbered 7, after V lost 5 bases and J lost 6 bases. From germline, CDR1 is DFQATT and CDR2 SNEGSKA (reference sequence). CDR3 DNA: TGCAGTGCTGGCGAGGGGGCTGTTCAGCCCCAGCATTTT. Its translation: CSAGEGAVQPQHF.

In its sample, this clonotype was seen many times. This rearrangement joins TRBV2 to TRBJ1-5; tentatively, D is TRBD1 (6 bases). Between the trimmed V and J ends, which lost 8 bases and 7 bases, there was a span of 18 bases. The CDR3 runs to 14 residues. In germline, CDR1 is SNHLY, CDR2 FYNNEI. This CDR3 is CASRGGGAGQPQHF. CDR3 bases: TGTGCCAGCCGAGGGGGGGGCGCAGGGCAGCCCCAGCATTTT.